These T cell receptor beta chains were read from a single sample in a study of T cells in Graves' hyperthyroidism and ophthalmopathy. TCRdb redid the calling of the multiplex PCR reads with MiXCR, one entry per CDR3 protein. The table shows some 340,000 distinct CDR3 sequences, with roughly an eighth occurring only once. The sample consisted of blood. The receptors originated from a woman in her thirties or forties with Graves' ophthalmopathy. CDR3s include the opening cysteine and the closing phenylalanine or tryptophan. A D gene is named only where the DNA matches it firmly.

V	D	J	CDR3
TRBV11-2	TRBD2	TRBJ2-5	CASGRELAGTLETQYF
TRBV6-1	TRBD2	TRBJ2-7	CASSLSSGVVWAQYF
TRBV29-1	.	TRBJ1-1	CSVLVQDGTEAFF
TRBV2	.	TRBJ1-6	CASSGGGHSPLHF
TRBV6-2/TRBV6-3	.	TRBJ2-7	CASSYSMQPYEQYF
TRBV7-9	.	TRBJ1-5	CASSKTGSQPQHF
TRBV20-1	TRBD1	TRBJ2-3	CSAQAPRGFGTDTQYF
TRBV2	.	TRBJ2-7	CASGPAYEQYF
TRBV20-1	.	TRBJ1-2	CSARDKINYGYTF
TRBV7-8	.	TRBJ2-7	CASRYGTGPGNEQYF
TRBV19	.	TRBJ1-1	CASSIMTGSAFF
TRBV3-1	.	TRBJ1-6	CASGAGQGSSPLHF
TRBV12-3/TRBV12-4	.	TRBJ1-1	CASTFTVHTEAFF
TRBV20-1	TRBD2	TRBJ2-1	CSARVASGRGEQFF
TRBV7-2	.	TRBJ2-3	CASSLAFGADTQYF
TRBV6-1	.	TRBJ1-3	CASRPRFSGNTIYF
TRBV29-1	TRBD1	TRBJ1-2	CSERGQDNGYTF
TRBV5-1	.	TRBJ2-3	CASSLGVDTQYF
TRBV5-1	.	TRBJ1-6	CASSLDPGVNSPLHF
TRBV2	TRBD2	TRBJ2-7	CASRNQITGTIPREQYF
TRBV20-1	.	TRBJ1-5	CSARTVNQPQHF
TRBV20-1	TRBD2	TRBJ2-7	CSARGGSVYEQYF
TRBV11-2	.	TRBJ1-1	CASTTHLNTEAFF
TRBV2	.	TRBJ2-3	CASSEGQTDTQYF
TRBV6-2/TRBV6-3	.	TRBJ2-5	CASSYPGDKETQYF
TRBV11-1	.	TRBJ1-1	CASSSRSLGAFF
TRBV7-6	.	TRBJ2-2	CASSLSSRRWGAMTGGELFF
TRBV27	.	TRBJ2-5	CASSFGSRGDLQETQYF
TRBV12-3/TRBV12-4	.	TRBJ1-1	CASSLLEAGTEAFF
TRBV2	TRBD2	TRBJ2-7	CASSEATGLAGGSTYEQYF
TRBV12-3/TRBV12-4	.	TRBJ2-2	CASTLAENSNTGELFF
TRBV3-1	TRBD2	TRBJ2-2	CASSHDSGSLHGELFF
TRBV9	.	TRBJ1-6	CASSVGLTGNNSPLHF
TRBV6-1	.	TRBJ1-3	CASSEGIASGNTIYF
TRBV20-1	.	TRBJ1-6	CSARESGLSPLHF
TRBV28	.	TRBJ2-4	CASSFRVRNIQYF
TRBV4-3	.	TRBJ1-1	CASSLGRGSNTEAFF
TRBV7-8	.	TRBJ2-7	CASSLVGGSHRPPQYF
TRBV5-1	.	TRBJ2-7	CASSLQGREQYF
TRBV5-4	TRBD2	TRBJ2-2	CASSPRKGGLAGVTGELFF
TRBV7-9	.	TRBJ2-3	CASSPTDSSDTQYF
TRBV7-9	TRBD2	TRBJ2-1	CASSFDPSGGAWPYNEQFF
TRBV27	TRBD1	TRBJ1-2	CASRPGQGVLYGYTF
TRBV3-1	.	TRBJ2-4	CASSQEQGLAKNIQYF
TRBV9	TRBD2	TRBJ2-7	CASSVGGSGLALTYEQYF
TRBV15	.	TRBJ1-1	CATSRERRTNTEAFF
TRBV18	.	TRBJ1-1	CASSSGETEAFF
TRBV27	.	TRBJ1-2	CASSPNGGFLYGYTF
TRBV11-3	TRBD2	TRBJ2-5	CASSLILAGDAETQYF
TRBV7-9	.	TRBJ2-1	CASSPKIDRNEQFF
TRBV11-2	.	TRBJ1-1	CASSSGLTGKAFF
TRBV7-2	.	TRBJ2-1	CASSRTVSYNEQFF
TRBV7-9	.	TRBJ2-2	CASSSERTGEDGELFF
TRBV19	TRBD2	TRBJ2-3	CASTPLAGSTDTQYF
TRBV24-1	.	TRBJ2-1	CATSDSRTKNSNEQFF